The 18 T cell receptor beta chains listed next were all sequenced from one sample in a study of T cells after yellow fever vaccination. TCRdb independently ran MiXCR on the 5' RACE reads; one entry per CDR3 protein. This sample carries 300,000 to 400,000 distinct CDR3 sequences, 9.5% to 15% of them seen once, and the ten largest clones take more than 3%. This material consisted of CD4+ T cells sorted from PBMCs, taken 15 days after the yellow fever booster vaccination. Source of these receptors: a man between 18 and 29 years old who received the YFV17D yellow fever vaccine.

This clonotype was counted only a few times. The chain employs TRBV18 and TRBJ1-2; 7 bases map to TRBD1. CDR1 KGHSH and CDR2 LQKENI come from the germline V gene. V shed 5 bases and J 6 bases; nucleotides not matched to a gene: 0. This CDR3 is built from 11 residues. The CDR3 sequence: CASSGTDGYTF. CDR3 nucleotide sequence: TGTGCCAGCTCAGGGACAGATGGCTACACCTTC.

This clonotype has ten or more counts. The chain is built from TRBV5-1 and TRBJ1-2; 8 positions agree with TRBD1. The CDR3 runs to 17 residues. With V trimmed by 2 bases and J by 2 bases, 11 bases remained unmatched. The V gene's germline CDR1 is SGHRS and CDR2 YFSETQ. The DNA for the CDR3 is TGCGCCAGCAGCTTTGAGTTTTGGGACAGGCGGAACTATGGCTACACCTTC. Its protein is CASSFEFWDRRNYGYTF.

The chain recombines TRBV5-1 with TRBJ2-2; no clear D. The CDR3 has 13 residues. Trimming cost V 0 bases and J 6 bases, with 6 bases left between them. Germline lookup yields CDR1 SGHRS and CDR2 YFSETQ. The CDR3 nucleotides read TGCGCCAGCAGCTTGGTAGTGTCCGGGGAGCTGTTTTTT. It specifies CASSLVVSGELFF.

V gene TRBV10-3 combines with J gene TRBJ2-3, with TRBD2 matching over 10 bases. The CDR3 totals 14 residues. Unmatched junction bases numbered 6, after V lost 6 bases and J lost 6 bases. Germline V gives CDR1 ENHRY, CDR2 SYGVKD. The CDR3: CAISQGLAPDTQYF. The CDR3 nucleotides read TGTGCCATCAGCCAGGGACTAGCGCCCGATACGCAGTATTTT.

The V gene is TRBV5-1, the J gene TRBJ1-6; weak D call: TRBD1 (5 bases). The germline V and J ends were trimmed by 5 bases and 5 bases, with 14 bases remaining between them. CDR3 length: 15 residues. Germline V gene sequence: CDR1 SGHRS, CDR2 YFSETQ. CDR3 in DNA: TGCGCCAGCAGTCGGATGCCGGGGGATAATTCACCCCTCCACTTT. Translated: CASSRMPGDNSPLHF. The variable domain in full, completed from reference TRBV5-1 and TRBJ1-6, reads KAGVTQTPRYLIKTRGQQVTLSCSPISGHRSVSWYQQTPGQGLQFLFEYFSETQRNKGNFPGRFSGRQFSNSRSEMNVSTLELGDSALYLCASSRMPGDNSPLHFGNGTRLTVT.

The sample holds a few counts of this clonotype. This sequence joins TRBV7-2 and TRBJ2-1; D is ambiguous. V dropped 3 bases and J dropped 8 bases, with 14 bases sitting between them. Per the germline V gene, CDR1 is SGHTA and CDR2 is FQGNSA. The CDR3 spans 14 residues. CDR3: CASSFFPTVYEQFF. The CDR3 DNA reads as TGTGCCAGCAGCTTTTTCCCTACTGTTTATGAGCAGTTCTTC. The entire variable domain, with the rest obtained from reference TRBV7-2 and TRBJ2-1, is as follows: GAGVSQSPSNKVTEKGKDVELRCDPISGHTALYWYRQSLGQGLEFLIYFQGNSAPDKSGLPSDRFSAERTGGSVSTLTIQRTQQEDSAVYLCASSFFPTVYEQFFGPGTRLTVL.

CDR3: CASSGQGSIRYGYTF. The CDR3 DNA is TGTGCCAGCAGCGGACAGGGATCGATTCGCTATGGCTACACCTTC. The genes are TRBV11-2 and TRBJ1-2; 8 bases are a match to TRBD1. This CDR3 has 15 residues. From germline, CDR1 is SGHAT and CDR2 FQNNGV. The ends lost 5 bases at V and 4 bases at J; junction bases unmatched: 9.

The V call is TRBV7-2, the J call TRBJ1-1, with D uncertain. CDR3 size: 15 residues. Trimming shortened V by 6 bases and J by 0 bases, and 14 bases separated the two germline ends. CDR1 is SGHTA and CDR2 is FQGNSA in the germline V gene. The CDR3 is CASRLHGPMNTEAFF. CDR3 nucleotides: TGTGCCAGCAGGTTACATGGGCCGATGAACACTGAAGCTTTCTTT.

This chain links TRBV29-1 with TRBJ2-2; 11 bases match TRBD2. The junction had 3 bases not matched to a gene; V was cut back by 4 bases and J by 5 bases. The CDR3 is 14 amino acids. In germline, CDR1 is SQVTM, CDR2 ANQGSEA. CDR3 coding DNA: TGCAGCGTTGTAGCTAGCGGGGGGACCGGGGAGCTGTTTTTT. Translation: CSVVASGGTGELFF.

This chain connects TRBV7-9 to TRBJ1-2; no firm D call. Germline V lookup: CDR1 SEHNR, CDR2 FQNEAQ (reference sequence). Trimming stripped 2 bases from V and 3 bases from J, with 16 bases between. The CDR3 covers 16 residues. The CDR3 DNA reads TGTGCCAGCAGCTTATATGAGTTACCGGCCTACTATGGCTACACCTTC. Its protein product is CASSLYELPAYYGYTF.

The genes are TRBV28 and TRBJ1-5; no definite D call. Trimming took 2 bases from V and 9 from J, leaving 14 bases between them. Germline V gene data show CDR1 as MDHEN and CDR2 as SYDVKM. The CDR3 is 14 residues long. CDR3 region: CASSLRAGSRPQHF. The CDR3 DNA reads as TGTGCCAGCAGTTTAAGAGCTGGGTCACGGCCCCAGCATTTT. Full variable domain (missing parts from reference TRBV28 and TRBJ1-5): DVKVTQSSRYLVKRTGEKVFLECVQDMDHENMFWYRQDPGLGLRLIYFSYDVKMKEKGDIPEGYSVSREKKERFSLILESASTNQTSMYLCASSLRAGSRPQHFGDGTRLSIL.

This clonotype was counted only a few times. The chain employs TRBV18 and TRBJ1-2; tentatively, D is TRBD1 (6 bases). This CDR3 has 16 residues. CDR1 is KGHSH and CDR2 is LQKENI in the germline V gene. V was cut by 3 bases and J by 3 bases, with 17 bases left in between. CDR3 protein: CASSPNRARSDYGYTF. As DNA, the CDR3 is TGTGCCAGCTCACCGAACAGGGCTCGGAGTGACTATGGCTACACCTTC.

This clonotype was picked up a small number of times. The chain is built from TRBV27 and TRBJ2-1, with a tentative D call TRBD2 (5 bases). The length of the CDR3 is 13 residues. The germline V and J ends were trimmed by 6 bases and 6 bases, with 12 bases remaining between them. CDR1 is MNHEY, CDR2 SMNVEV, per germline (reference sequence). As DNA, the CDR3 is TGTGCCAGCAGCCTAACTAGGGCCAATGAGCAGTTCTTC. It encodes CASSLTRANEQFF.

V usage is TRBV5-8 and J usage is TRBJ2-3; 10 bases agree with TRBD1. Losses at the gene ends were 2 bases for V and 2 bases for J; bases not matched to a gene: 11. Germline CDR1 reads SGHTS; CDR2 reads YDEGEE. The CDR3 loop spans 18 amino acids. CDR3 amino acids: CASSLRSGTGAFTDTQYF. In DNA, the CDR3 is TGTGCCAGCAGCTTACGCTCCGGGACAGGGGCCTTCACAGATACGCAGTATTTT. Filled out from reference TRBV5-8 and TRBJ2-3, the complete variable domain reads EAGVTQSPTHLIKTRGQQATLRCSPISGHTSVYWYQQALGLGLQFLLWYDEGEERNRGNFPPRFSGRQFPNYSSELNVNALELEDSALYLCASSLRSGTGAFTDTQYFGPGTRLTVL.

This clonotype has just a few counts. The chain couples TRBV6-5 to TRBJ2-5, with TRBD2 identical over 8 bases. Per the germline V gene, CDR1 is MNHEY and CDR2 is SVGAGI. The V segment lost 6 bases and the J segment 5 bases; nucleotides outside the gene matches: 5. The CDR3 is made up of 13 amino acids. This CDR3 reads CASRSPGGETQYF. CDR3 DNA sequence: TGTGCCAGCAGGTCACCGGGGGGGGAGACCCAGTACTTC.

In its sample, this clonotype was seen a few times. The chain couples TRBV7-3 to TRBJ2-5, with 10 bases fitting TRBD2. V dropped 3 bases and J dropped 2; count of bases not matched to a gene: 3. The CDR3 length is 15 residues. CDR1 and CDR2 from the germline V gene are SGHTA and FQGTGA. As DNA, the CDR3 is TGTGCCAGCAGCTTTCAAGCGGGGGGGCAAGAGACCCAGTACTTC. It codes for CASSFQAGGQETQYF.

There are a few counts of this clonotype. The chain combines TRBV19 with TRBJ2-3; D is perhaps TRBD1 or TRBD2 (6 bases each). The CDR3 contains 17 residues. Trimming pared 8 bases from V and 2 bases from J, leaving 23 bases between. Germline values: CDR1 LNHDA, CDR2 SQIVND (reference sequence). The CDR3 DNA reads TGTGCCAGTGGGGGCCCCCCGGGAGTCTTGTTCACAGATACGCAGTATTTT. Protein: CASGGPPGVLFTDTQYF.

The rearrangement uses TRBV6-1 and TRBJ2-3, with TRBD2 identical over 10 bases. The CDR3 is 15 residues long. Germline lookup yields CDR1 MNHNS and CDR2 SASEGT. V dropped 11 bases and J dropped 5; count of bases not matched to a gene: 13. The CDR3 coding sequence is TGTGCCGAGACGAGTAGCGGGGGGACCATAGATACGCAGTATTTT. Its translation: CAETSSGGTIDTQYF.